This TCR beta chain was retrieved from a study of T cells in Graves' hyperthyroidism and ophthalmopathy. The germline V gene has CDR1 SNHLY and CDR2 FYNNEI. The CDR3 has 13 residues. V lost 11 bases and J lost 2, with 16 bases in between. RNA transcripts were the template for amplifying TCR beta CDR3 regions. A set of HTBI primers served as the primers for a first-round RT-PCR of the TCR CDR3. A single record per CDR3 protein comes from TCRdb applying MiXCR to the multiplex PCR reads. The top ten clones hold about a sixth of a sample with 480,000 or so distinct CDR3 sequences, approximately 15% of them seen once. This clonotype occurred many times.

This chain connects TRBV2 to TRBJ2-7; a weak D match, TRBD2 (5 bases). The TCR was taken from a woman aged 18-30 years with Graves' hyperthyroidism. The sample taken for sequencing was blood. As DNA, the CDR3 is TGTGCCGTGGAGGAGACCAAAACCTACGAGCAGTACGTC. Amino acids: CAVEETKTYEQYV.